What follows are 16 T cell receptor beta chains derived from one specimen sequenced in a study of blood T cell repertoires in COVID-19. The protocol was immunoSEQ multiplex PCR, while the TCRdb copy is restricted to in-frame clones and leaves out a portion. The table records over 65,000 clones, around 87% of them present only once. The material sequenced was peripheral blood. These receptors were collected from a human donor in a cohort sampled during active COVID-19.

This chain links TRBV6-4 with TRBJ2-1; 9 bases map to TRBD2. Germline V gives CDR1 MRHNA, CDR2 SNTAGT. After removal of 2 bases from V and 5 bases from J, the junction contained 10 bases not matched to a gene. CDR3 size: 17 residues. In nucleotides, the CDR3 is TGTGCCAGCAGTGACGTCAGGAGCGGGAGGCGGGACAATGAGCAGTTCTTC. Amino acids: CASSDVRSGRRDNEQFF.

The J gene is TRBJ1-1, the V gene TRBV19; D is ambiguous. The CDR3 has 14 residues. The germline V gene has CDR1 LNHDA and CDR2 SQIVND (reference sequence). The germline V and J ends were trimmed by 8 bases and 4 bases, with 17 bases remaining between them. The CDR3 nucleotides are TGTGCCAGTGCGGTTCCCAGAATGGGCACTGAAGCTTTCTTT. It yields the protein CASAVPRMGTEAFF.

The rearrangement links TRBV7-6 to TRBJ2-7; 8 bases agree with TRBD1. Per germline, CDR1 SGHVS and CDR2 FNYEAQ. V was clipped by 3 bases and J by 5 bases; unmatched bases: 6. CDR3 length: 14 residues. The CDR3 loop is CASSFQGAEDEQYF. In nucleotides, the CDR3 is TGTGCCAGCAGCTTCCAGGGGGCGGAAGACGAGCAGTACTTC.

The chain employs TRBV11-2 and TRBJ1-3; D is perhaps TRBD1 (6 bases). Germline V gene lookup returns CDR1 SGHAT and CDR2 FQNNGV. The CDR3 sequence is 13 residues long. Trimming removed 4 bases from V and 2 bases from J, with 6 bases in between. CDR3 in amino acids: CASSYRAGNTIYF. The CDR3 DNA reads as TGTGCCAGCAGCTACAGGGCTGGAAACACCATATATTTT.

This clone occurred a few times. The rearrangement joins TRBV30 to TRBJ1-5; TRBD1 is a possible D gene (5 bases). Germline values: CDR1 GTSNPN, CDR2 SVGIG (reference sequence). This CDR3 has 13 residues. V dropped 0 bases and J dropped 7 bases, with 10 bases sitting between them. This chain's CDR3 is CAWSVGGDQPQHF. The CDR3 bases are TGTGCCTGGAGTGTTGGAGGGGACCAGCCCCAGCATTTT.

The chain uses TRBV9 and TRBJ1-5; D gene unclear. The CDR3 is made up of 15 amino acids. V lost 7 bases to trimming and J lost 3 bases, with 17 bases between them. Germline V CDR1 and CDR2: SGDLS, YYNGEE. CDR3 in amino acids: CASDLREQFNQPQHF. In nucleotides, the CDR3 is TGTGCCAGCGACCTCAGAGAACAGTTCAATCAGCCCCAGCATTTT. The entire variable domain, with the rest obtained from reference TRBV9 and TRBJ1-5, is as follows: DSGVTQTPKHLITATGQRVTLRCSPRSGDLSVYWYQQSLDQGLQFLIQYYNGEERAKGNILERFSAQQFPDLHSELNLSSLELGDSALYFCASDLREQFNQPQHFGDGTRLSIL.

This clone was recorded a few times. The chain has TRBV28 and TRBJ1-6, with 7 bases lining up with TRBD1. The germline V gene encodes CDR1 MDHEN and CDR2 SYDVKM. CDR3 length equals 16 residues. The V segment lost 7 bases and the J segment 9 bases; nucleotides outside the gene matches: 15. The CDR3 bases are TGTGCCAGCACCTTCGGAAGTAGGGGGCGCCTTTCACCCCTCCACTTT. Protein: CASTFGSRGRLSPLHF.

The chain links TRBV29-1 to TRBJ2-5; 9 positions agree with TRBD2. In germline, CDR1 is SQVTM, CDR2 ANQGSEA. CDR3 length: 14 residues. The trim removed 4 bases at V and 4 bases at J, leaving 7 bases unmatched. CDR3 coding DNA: TGCAGCGTTGGGGGTAGCGGGAGAGGAGAGACCCAGTACTTC. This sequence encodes CSVGGSGRGETQYF.

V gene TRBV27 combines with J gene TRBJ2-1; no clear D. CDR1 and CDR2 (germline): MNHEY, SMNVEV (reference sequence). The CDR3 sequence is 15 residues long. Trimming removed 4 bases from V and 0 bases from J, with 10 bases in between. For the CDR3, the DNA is TGTGCCAGCAGTTCCAGGCAGAGCTCCTACAATGAGCAGTTCTTC. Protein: CASSSRQSSYNEQFF.

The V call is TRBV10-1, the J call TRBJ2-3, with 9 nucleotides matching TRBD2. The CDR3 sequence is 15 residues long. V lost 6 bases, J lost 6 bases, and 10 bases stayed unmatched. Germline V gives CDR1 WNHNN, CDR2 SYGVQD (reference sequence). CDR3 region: CASSASAGGADTQYF. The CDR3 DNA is TGCGCCAGCAGCGCTTCGGCGGGAGGGGCCGATACGCAGTATTTT.

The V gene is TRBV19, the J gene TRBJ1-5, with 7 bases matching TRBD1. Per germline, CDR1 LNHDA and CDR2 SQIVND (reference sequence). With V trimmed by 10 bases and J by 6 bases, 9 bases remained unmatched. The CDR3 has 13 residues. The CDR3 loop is CATWDSPFQPQHF. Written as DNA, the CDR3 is TGTGCCACTTGGGACAGCCCCTTTCAGCCCCAGCATTTT. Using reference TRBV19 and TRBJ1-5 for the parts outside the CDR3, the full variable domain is DGGITQSPKYLFRKEGQNVTLSCEQNLNHDAMYWYRQDPGQGLRLIYYSQIVNDFQKGDIAEGYSVSREKKESFPLTVTSAQKNPTAFYLCATWDSPFQPQHFGDGTRLSIL.

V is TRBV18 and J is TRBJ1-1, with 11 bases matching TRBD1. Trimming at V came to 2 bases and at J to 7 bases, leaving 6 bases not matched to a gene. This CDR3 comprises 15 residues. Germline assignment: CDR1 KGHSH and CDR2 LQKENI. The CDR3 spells CASSPGQGANSEAFF. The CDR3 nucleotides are TGTGCCAGCTCACCAGGACAGGGGGCTAATAGTGAAGCTTTCTTT. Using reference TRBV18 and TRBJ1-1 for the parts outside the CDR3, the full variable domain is NAGVMQNPRHLVRRRGQEARLRCSPMKGHSHVYWYRQLPEEGLKFMVYLQKENIIDESGMPKERFSAEFPKEGPSILRIQQVVRGDSAAYFCASSPGQGANSEAFFGQGTRLTVV.

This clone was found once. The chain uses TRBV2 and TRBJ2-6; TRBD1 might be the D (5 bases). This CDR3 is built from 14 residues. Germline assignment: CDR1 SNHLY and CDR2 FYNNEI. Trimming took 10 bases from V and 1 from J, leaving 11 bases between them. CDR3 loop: CATKQESGANVLTF. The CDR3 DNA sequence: TGTGCCACCAAACAGGAGTCTGGGGCCAACGTCCTGACTTTC. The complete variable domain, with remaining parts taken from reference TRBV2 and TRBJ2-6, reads EPEVTQTPSHQVTQMGQEVILRCVPISNHLYFYWYRQILGQKVEFLVSFYNNEISEKSEIFDDQFSVERPDGSNFTLKIRSTKLEDSAMYFCATKQESGANVLTFGAGSRLTVL.

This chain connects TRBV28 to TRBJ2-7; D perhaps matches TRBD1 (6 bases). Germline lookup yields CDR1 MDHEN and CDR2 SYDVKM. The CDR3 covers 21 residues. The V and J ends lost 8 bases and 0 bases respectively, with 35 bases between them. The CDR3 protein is CASGDRVGRTASRSLSYEQYF. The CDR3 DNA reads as TGTGCCAGCGGTGACAGAGTAGGCCGGACAGCCTCTCGCAGTCTCTCCTACGAGCAGTACTTC.

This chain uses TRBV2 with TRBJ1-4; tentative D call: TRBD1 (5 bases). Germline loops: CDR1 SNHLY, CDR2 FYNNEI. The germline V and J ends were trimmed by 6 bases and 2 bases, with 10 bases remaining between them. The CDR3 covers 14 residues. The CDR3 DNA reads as TGTGCCAGCAGGATGGGGCGGACTAATGAAAAACTGTTTTTT. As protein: CASRMGRTNEKLFF. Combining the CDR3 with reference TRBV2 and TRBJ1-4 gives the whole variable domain EPEVTQTPSHQVTQMGQEVILRCVPISNHLYFYWYRQILGQKVEFLVSFYNNEISEKSEIFDDQFSVERPDGSNFTLKIRSTKLEDSAMYFCASRMGRTNEKLFFGSGTQLSVL.

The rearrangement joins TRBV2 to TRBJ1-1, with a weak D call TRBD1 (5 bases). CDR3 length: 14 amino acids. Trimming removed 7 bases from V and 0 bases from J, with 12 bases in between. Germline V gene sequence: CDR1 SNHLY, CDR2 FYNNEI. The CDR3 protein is CASTRQSMNTEAFF. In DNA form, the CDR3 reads TGTGCCAGCACCCGACAGTCTATGAACACTGAAGCTTTCTTT.